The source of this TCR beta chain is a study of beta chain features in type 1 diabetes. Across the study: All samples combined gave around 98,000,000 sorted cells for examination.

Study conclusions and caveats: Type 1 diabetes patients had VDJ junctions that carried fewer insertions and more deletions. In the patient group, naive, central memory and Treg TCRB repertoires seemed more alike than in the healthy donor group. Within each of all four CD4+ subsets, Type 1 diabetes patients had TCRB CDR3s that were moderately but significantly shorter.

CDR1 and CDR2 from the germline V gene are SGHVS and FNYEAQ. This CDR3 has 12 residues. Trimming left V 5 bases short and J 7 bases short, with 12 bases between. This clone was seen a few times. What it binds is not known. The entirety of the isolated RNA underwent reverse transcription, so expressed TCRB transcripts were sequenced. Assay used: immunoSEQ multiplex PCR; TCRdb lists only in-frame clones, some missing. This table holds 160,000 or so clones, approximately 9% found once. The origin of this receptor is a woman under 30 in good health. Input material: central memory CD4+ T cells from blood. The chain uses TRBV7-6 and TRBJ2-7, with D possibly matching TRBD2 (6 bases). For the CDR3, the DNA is TGTGCCAGCAGCCGGCCCGGGGGAGAGCAGTACTTC. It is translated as CASSRPGGEQYF.